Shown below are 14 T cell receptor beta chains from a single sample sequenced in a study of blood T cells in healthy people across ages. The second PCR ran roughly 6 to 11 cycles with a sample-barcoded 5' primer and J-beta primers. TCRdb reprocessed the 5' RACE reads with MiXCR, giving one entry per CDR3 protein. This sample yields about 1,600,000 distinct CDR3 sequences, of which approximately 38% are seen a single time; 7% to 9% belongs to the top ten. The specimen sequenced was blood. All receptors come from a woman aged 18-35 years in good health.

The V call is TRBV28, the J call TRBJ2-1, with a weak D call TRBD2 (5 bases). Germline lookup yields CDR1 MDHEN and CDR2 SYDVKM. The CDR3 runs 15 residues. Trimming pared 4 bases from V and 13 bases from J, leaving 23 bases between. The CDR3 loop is CASSSPGWGRETQFF. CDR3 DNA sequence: TGTGCCAGCAGTTCCCCCGGATGGGGAAGGGAGACCCAGTTCTTC.

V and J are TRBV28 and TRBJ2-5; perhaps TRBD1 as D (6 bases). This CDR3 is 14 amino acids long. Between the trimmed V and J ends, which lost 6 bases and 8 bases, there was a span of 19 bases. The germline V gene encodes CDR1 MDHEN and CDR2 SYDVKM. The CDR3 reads CASSPRGLTYTQYF. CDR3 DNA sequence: TGTGCCAGCAGCCCCAGGGGCCTTACCTATACCCAGTACTTC. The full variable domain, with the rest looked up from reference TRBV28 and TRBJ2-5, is DVKVTQSSRYLVKRTGEKVFLECVQDMDHENMFWYRQDPGLGLRLIYFSYDVKMKEKGDIPEGYSVSREKKERFSLILESASTNQTSMYLCASSPRGLTYTQYFGPGTRLLVL.

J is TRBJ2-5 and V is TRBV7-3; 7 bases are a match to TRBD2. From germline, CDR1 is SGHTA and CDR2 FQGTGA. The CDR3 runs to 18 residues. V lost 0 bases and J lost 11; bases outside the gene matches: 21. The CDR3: CASSLTGSTGGRSGEQYF. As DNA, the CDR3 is TGTGCCAGCAGCTTAACCGGATCGACGGGGGGTAGATCGGGGGAGCAGTACTTC.

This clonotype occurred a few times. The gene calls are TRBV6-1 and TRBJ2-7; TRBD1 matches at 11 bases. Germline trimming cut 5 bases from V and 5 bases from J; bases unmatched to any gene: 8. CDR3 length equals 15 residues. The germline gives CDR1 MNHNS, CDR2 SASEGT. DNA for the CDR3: TGTGCCAGCAGTATAGCCGGGACAGGGGGAAACGAGCAGTACTTC. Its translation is CASSIAGTGGNEQYF.

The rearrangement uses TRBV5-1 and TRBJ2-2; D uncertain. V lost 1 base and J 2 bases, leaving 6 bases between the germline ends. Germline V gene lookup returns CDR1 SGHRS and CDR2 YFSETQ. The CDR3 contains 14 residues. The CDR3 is CASSLLTNTGELFF. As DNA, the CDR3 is TGCGCCAGCAGCTTGTTAACCAACACCGGGGAGCTGTTTTTT.

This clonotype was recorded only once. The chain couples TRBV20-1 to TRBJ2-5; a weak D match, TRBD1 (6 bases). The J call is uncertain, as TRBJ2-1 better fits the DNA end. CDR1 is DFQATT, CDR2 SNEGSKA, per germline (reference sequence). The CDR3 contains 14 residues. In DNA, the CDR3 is TGCAGTGCTCTACAGGGTACAAACCAAGAGACCCAGTTCTTC. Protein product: CSALQGTNQETQFF.

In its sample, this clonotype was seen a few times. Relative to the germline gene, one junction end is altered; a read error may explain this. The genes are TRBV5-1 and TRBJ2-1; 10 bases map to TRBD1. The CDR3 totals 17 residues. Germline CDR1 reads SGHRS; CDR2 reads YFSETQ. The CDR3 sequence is CACSFQRRTGGYNEQFF. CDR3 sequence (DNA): TGCGCCTGCAGCTTCCAACGCCGGACAGGGGGCTACAATGAGCAGTTCTTC.

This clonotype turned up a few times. CDR3 region: CASQQGNEQFF. The CDR3 DNA is TGCGCCAGCCAACAGGGGAATGAGCAGTTCTTC. The J gene is TRBJ2-1, the V gene TRBV4-1; 7 positions match TRBD1. This CDR3 region has 11 residues. CDR1 is MGHRA, CDR2 YSYEKL, per germline. V shed 8 bases, J shed 7 bases, and the junction held 2 bases outside the gene matches.

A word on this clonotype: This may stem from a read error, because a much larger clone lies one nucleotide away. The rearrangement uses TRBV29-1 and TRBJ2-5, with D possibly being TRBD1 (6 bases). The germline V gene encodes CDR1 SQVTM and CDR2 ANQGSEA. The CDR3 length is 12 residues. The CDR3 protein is CSVDWGREAQYF. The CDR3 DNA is TGCAGCGTTGATTGGGGGCGAGAGGCCCAGTACTTC.

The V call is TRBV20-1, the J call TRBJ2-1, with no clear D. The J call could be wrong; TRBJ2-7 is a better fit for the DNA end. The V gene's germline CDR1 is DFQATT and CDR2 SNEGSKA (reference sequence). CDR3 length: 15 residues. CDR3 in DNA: TGCAGTGCTAGTCCGGCGGTGGGCTCCTACAATGAGCAGTACTTC. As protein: CSASPAVGSYNEQYF.

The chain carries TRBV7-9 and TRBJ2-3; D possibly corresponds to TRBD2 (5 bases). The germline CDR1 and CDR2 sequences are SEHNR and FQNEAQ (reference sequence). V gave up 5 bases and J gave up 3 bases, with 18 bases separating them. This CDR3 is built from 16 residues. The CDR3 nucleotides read TGTGCCAGCAGCGCGACAACGGGGTTAATGACAGATACGCAGTATTTT. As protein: CASSATTGLMTDTQYF.

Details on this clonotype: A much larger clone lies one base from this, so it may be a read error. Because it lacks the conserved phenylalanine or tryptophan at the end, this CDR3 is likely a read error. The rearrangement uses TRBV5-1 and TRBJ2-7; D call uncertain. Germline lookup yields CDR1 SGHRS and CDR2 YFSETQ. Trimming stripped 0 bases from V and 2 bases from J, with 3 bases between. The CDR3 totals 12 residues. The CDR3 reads CASSLDTYEQYL. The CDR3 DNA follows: TGCGCCAGCAGCTTGGACACCTACGAGCAGTACTTA.

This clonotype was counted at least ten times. CDR3 sequence (DNA): TGCGCCAGCAGCTTGTCGGGGGGCTCCTACGAGCAGTACTTC. Residues: CASSLSGGSYEQYF. The chain is built from TRBV5-1 and TRBJ2-7; 7 bases line up with TRBD2. The CDR3 covers 14 residues. The J segment lost 0 bases and the V segment lost 1 base, leaving 1 base of the junction unmatched. CDR1 is SGHRS, CDR2 YFSETQ, per germline.

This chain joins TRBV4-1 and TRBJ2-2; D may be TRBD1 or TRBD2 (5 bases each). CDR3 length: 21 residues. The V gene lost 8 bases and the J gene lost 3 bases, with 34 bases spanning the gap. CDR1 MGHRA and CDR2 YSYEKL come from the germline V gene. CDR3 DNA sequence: TGCGCCAGCTCTCAGAGAAGATTGATGCCGGGACCCGAGCTCCACACCGGGGAGCTGTTTTTT. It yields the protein CASSQRRLMPGPELHTGELFF.